One sample yielded the 9 T cell receptor beta chains listed below, sequenced in a study of cytotoxic CD8 clonotypes in ibrutinib-treated CLL. Libraries were prepared by immunoSEQ multiplex PCR; TCRdb keeps only in-frame clonotypes and omits some of them. This sample has about 300,000 clones, with around 76% found just once. This specimen was PBMCs, taken at disease progression, from a patient treated with ibrutinib. These receptors were taken from a human donor with chronic lymphocytic leukemia.

The CDR3 region is CASSSGERNEQFF. The CDR3 DNA sequence: TGTGCCAGCTCATCGGGAGAACGAAATGAGCAGTTCTTC. This chain connects TRBV18 to TRBJ2-1; D may be TRBD2 (6 bases). Deletions cut 5 bases from V and 7 bases from J, with 12 bases between. Per germline, CDR1 KGHSH and CDR2 LQKENI. This CDR3 spans 13 amino acids.

V gene TRBV7-3 combines with J gene TRBJ2-3; the D gene is possibly TRBD2 (5 bases). The germline CDR1 and CDR2 sequences are SGHTA and FQGTGA. V lost 0 bases and J 6 bases, leaving 13 bases between the germline ends. The CDR3 extends over 15 amino acids. The CDR3 DNA is TGTGCCAGCAGCTTAACTCTTCCGGGAATGGATACGCAGTATTTT. Translating gives CASSLTLPGMDTQYF.

The V call is TRBV6-6, the J call TRBJ1-1, with a tentative D call TRBD1 (6 bases). CDR3 length: 15 residues. V shed 4 bases and J shed 7 bases, with 19 bases lying between them. CDR1 is MNHNY, CDR2 SVGAGI, per germline (reference sequence). The CDR3 protein is CASSSNAGTNLEAFF. Here the CDR3 DNA reads TGTGCCAGCAGTTCCAACGCCGGGACAAATCTTGAAGCTTTCTTT.

DNA of the CDR3: TGTGCCAGCAGTTTAGCAGGGAACTATGGCTACACCTTC. Encoded protein: CASSLAGNYGYTF. V and J are TRBV27 and TRBJ1-2; tentative D call: TRBD1 (5 bases). The length of the CDR3 is 13 residues. Germline values: CDR1 MNHEY, CDR2 SMNVEV (reference sequence). The V end lost 2 bases, the J end lost 2 bases, and 6 bases lay between the germline ends.

V is TRBV7-2 and J is TRBJ1-2; D gene uncertain. The CDR3 is 14 residues long. The germline V gene has CDR1 SGHTA and CDR2 FQGNSA. The V end lost 0 bases, the J end lost 6 bases, and 11 bases lay between the germline ends. The DNA of the CDR3 is TGTGCCAGCAGCTTAGCGAGCGGAAGAGATGGCTACACCTTC. Protein sequence: CASSLASGRDGYTF.

The V and J genes are TRBV5-1 and TRBJ1-3; D gene uncertain. V lost 1 base and J lost 8, with 13 bases in between. Germline V gives CDR1 SGHRS, CDR2 YFSETQ. The CDR3 covers 14 residues. The CDR3 loop is CASSLLNLRDTIYF. CDR3 DNA sequence: TGCGCCAGCAGCTTGCTCAATCTTCGGGACACCATATATTTT.

The chain combines TRBV27 with TRBJ1-1, with D possibly TRBD1 on 5 matching bases. This CDR3 is 13 amino acids long. V dropped 3 bases and J dropped 6 bases, with 11 bases sitting between them. Per germline, CDR1 MNHEY and CDR2 SMNVEV (reference sequence). This chain's CDR3 is CASSLGLRAEAFF. CDR3 sequence (DNA): TGTGCCAGCAGTTTGGGGCTAAGGGCTGAAGCTTTCTTT.

The chain couples TRBV28 to TRBJ2-5; the match to TRBD1 covers 7 bases. The CDR3 runs to 14 residues. CDR1 is MDHEN, CDR2 SYDVKM, per germline. The junction had 9 bases not matched to a gene; V was cut back by 6 bases and J by 5 bases. CDR3 in DNA: TGTGCCAGCAGCCCTGACAGGGTAGGGGAGACCCAGTACTTC. Encoded protein: CASSPDRVGETQYF.

The V call is TRBV11-1, the J call TRBJ1-1; TRBD1 matches at 7 bases. Germline V gene sequence: CDR1 SGHAT, CDR2 FQDESV (reference sequence). The junction had 14 bases not matched to a gene; V was cut back by 5 bases and J by 8 bases. The CDR3 sequence is 15 residues long. CDR3 nucleotides: TGTGCCAGCAGCCCTGTCGCGGGGAGGGGGCTGGAAGCTTTCTTT. Protein sequence: CASSPVAGRGLEAFF.